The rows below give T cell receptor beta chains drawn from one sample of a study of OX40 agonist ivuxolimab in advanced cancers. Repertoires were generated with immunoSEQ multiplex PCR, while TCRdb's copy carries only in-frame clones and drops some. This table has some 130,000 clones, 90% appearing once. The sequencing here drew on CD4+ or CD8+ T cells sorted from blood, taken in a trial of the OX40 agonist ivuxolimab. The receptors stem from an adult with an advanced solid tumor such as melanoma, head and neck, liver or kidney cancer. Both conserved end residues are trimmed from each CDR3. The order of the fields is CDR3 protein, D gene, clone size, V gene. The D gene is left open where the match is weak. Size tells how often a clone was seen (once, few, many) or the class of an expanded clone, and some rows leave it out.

ASSEGRENGYT | - | - | TRBV2
ASSAPGRIGNTIY | - | - | TRBV25-1
ASSLVDGQLNQPQH | - | once | TRBV7-2
ASSVSTSGANYNEQF | TRBD2 | - | TRBV9
ASSLKAGHFYEQY | - | - | TRBV27
ASSSPTDPNILNTEAF | - | - | TRBV5-4
ASSLGPSNEKLF | - | - | TRBV7-8
ASSFGGDGNYGYT | - | - | TRBV28
ASSFSGTRFGGSPLH | - | - | TRBV27
ASSMTSGGYPTTYEQY | TRBD2 | once | TRBV19